This is a list of T cell receptor beta chains from one sample in a study of yellow fever vaccine responses in identical twins. MiXCR, run by TCRdb on the RT-PCR reads, gives a single entry per CDR3 protein. The profile shows 30,000 to 40,000 distinct CDR3 sequences, less than 70% of them singletons. Sample: T cells from blood (PBMCs), unsorted or a sorted subset (not recorded which), taken before or after yellow fever vaccination (not recorded which). The receptors come from a woman aged 18-35 years who received the yellow fever vaccine. Both conserved end residues are trimmed from each CDR3. Each record gives: J gene, V gene, clone size, CDR3 protein. The listing skips clone size in some rows; elsewhere it reads once, few, many or a size class.

TRBJ2-7 TRBV12-3/TRBV12-4 NA ASSLGGPNYEQY
TRBJ2-1 TRBV21-1 few ASLSYNEQF
TRBJ1-1 TRBV25-1 few ASSELLQGASF
TRBJ2-7 TRBV4-1 few ASSLRDLRDEQY
TRBJ2-1 TRBV11-3 NA ASSLQDNEQF
TRBJ1-1 TRBV29-1 NA SVVGRLNTEAF
TRBJ2-1 TRBV11-2 few ASGRDRGDYNEQF
TRBJ2-7 TRBV20-1 NA SARAEGLAYEQY
TRBJ2-1 TRBV6-1 few ASSEPQGGFNEQF
TRBJ2-1 TRBV7-9 NA ASSLEGANGNEQF
TRBJ1-5 TRBV7-9 NA ASSPTGDNQPQH
TRBJ2-1 TRBV4-1 NA ASSQTLNNEQF
TRBJ2-1 TRBV28 NA ASSLFSSGGFNEQF
TRBJ1-1 TRBV29-1 few SVLGPAGTPEGEAF
TRBJ2-7 TRBV12-3/TRBV12-4 NA ASSYAGAYEQY
TRBJ2-7 TRBV29-1 NA SVDLPEGEQY
TRBJ2-3 TRBV11-1 NA ASSLSADTQY
TRBJ2-7 TRBV13 few ASSADPGTKLYEQY
TRBJ2-6 TRBV19 NA ASSISSLTGTNSGANVLT
TRBJ2-3 TRBV20-1 NA RARAIPSTGSYTDTQY
TRBJ2-7 TRBV20-1 few SAVRGRSLYEQY
TRBJ1-3 TRBV3-1 few ASSRTVGSSGNTIY
TRBJ2-1 TRBV6-9 once ASSYSILGLAGGSSYNEQF
TRBJ2-3 TRBV11-1 NA ASLFQTSSLDTQY
TRBJ2-2 TRBV2 NA ASTDLFRQGGTGELF
TRBJ2-3 TRBV11-1 few ASSLIVGWGTQY
TRBJ2-3 TRBV18 NA ASSPGLAVQDTQY
TRBJ2-2 TRBV2 NA ASSVSGGGTGELF
TRBJ2-7 TRBV28 NA ASSLRTSVYLTYEQY
TRBJ2-3 TRBV7-3 NA ASSPRLAVGGDTQY
TRBJ2-7 TRBV29-1 NA SAGTGADEQY
TRBJ2-7 TRBV10-1 NA ASSEGNEQY
TRBJ1-1 TRBV29-1 few SVSGPPVAEAF
TRBJ2-7 TRBV11-3 NA ASSFFRGYEQY
TRBJ2-1 TRBV29-1 NA SVAGQGVNEQF
TRBJ1-4 TRBV15 NA ATATYTTNEKLF
TRBJ2-2 TRBV20-1 NA SASGGGTGELF
TRBJ2-7 TRBV25-1 NA ASSVGQREQY
TRBJ1-1 TRBV29-1 few SSVENTEAF
TRBJ2-2 TRBV11-2 NA ASSLSPGELF
TRBJ2-7 TRBV29-1 NA SVGVGRGSYEQY
TRBJ2-1 TRBV19 NA ASSIRGADEQF
TRBJ2-7 TRBV7-6 few ASSKDLGFGYEQY
TRBJ2-1 TRBV5-6 NA ASSPEGGGGSYNEQF
TRBJ2-1 TRBV20-1 few SIELASNEQF
TRBJ1-1 TRBV29-1 NA SVEVDDSLMNTEAF
TRBJ2-3 TRBV2 NA ASRVAAGGTDTQY
TRBJ2-1 TRBV12-3/TRBV12-4 few ASSLGAEVNEQF
TRBJ1-5 TRBV19 NA ASSRGSFQPQH
TRBJ2-2 TRBV11-1 NA ASSLFSGQNTGELF